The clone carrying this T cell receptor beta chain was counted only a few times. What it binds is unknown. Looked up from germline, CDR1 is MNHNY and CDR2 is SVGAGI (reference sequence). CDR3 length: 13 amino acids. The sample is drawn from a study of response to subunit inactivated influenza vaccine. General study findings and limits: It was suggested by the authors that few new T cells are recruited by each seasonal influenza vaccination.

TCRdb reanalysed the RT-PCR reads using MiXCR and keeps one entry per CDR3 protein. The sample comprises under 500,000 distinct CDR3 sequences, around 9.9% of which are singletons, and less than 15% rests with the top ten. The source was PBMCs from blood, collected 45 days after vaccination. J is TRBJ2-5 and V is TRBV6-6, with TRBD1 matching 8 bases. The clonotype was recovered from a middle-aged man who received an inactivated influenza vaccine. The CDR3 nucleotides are TGTTCGGCCACCCAGGGGGCTTCGGAGACCCAGTACTTC. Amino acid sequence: CSATQGASETQYF.